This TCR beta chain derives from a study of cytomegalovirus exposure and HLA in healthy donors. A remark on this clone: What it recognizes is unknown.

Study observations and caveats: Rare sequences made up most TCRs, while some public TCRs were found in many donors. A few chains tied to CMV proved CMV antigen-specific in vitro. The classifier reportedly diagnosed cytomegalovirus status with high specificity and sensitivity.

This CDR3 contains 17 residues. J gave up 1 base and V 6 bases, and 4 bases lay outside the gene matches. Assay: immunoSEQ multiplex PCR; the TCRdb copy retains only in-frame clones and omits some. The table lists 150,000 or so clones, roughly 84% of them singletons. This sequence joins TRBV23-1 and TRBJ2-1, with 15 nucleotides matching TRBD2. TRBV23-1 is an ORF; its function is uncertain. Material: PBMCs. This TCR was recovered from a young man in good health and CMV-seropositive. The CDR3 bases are TGCGCCAGCAGAGGGACTAGCGGGAGGAGATCCTACAATGAGCAGTTCTTC. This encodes CASRGTSGRRSYNEQFF.